These T cell receptor beta chains were read from a single sample in a study of cytomegalovirus exposure and HLA in healthy donors. Generated by immunoSEQ multiplex PCR, the TCRdb table keeps only in-frame clones and is missing some. The table records some 200,000 clones, around nine tenths of them present only once. Sequenced material: PBMCs. The receptors here all came from a man in his thirties or forties in good health and CMV-seropositive. The CDR3 runs from the conserved cysteine through the conserved F or W.

V gene	CDR3 protein
TRBV5-1	CASSLRRAQTADTQYF
TRBV19	CASSNHQPQHF
TRBV2	CASGRIAGNTGELFF
TRBV7-2	CASSLEGRGYHEQYF
TRBV11-2	CASSLFPGGTNSPLHF
TRBV2	CASSGQGSGANVLTF
TRBV29-1	CSISKPGQPQETQYF
TRBV6-1	CASSERLSGANVLTF
TRBV5-1	CASSWTSGPYEQYF
TRBV6-5	CASSYSSPGAYEQYF
TRBV19	CASSIVWGTQETQYF
TRBV4-3	CASSPREDRGVRGYTF
TRBV7-2	CASSPGQGNYGYTF
TRBV2	CASSASLANFNEKLFF
TRBV7-2	CASSLNLPGQGAYEQYF
TRBV4-3	CASSQDGTGRNTEAFF
TRBV5-1	CASGYGGTKNIQYF
TRBV7-9	CASSLAGQPQHF